A single sample is the source of the 19 T cell receptor beta chains below, sequenced in a study of T cell responses to AZD1222 COVID-19 vaccine. Method: immunoSEQ multiplex PCR; TCRdb's copy keeps in-frame clones and lacks some. The table lists 150,000 or so clones, 90% of them singletons, with approximately 17% in the top ten. The source was peripheral blood, collected on day 0 of AZD1222 vaccination. The origin of the receptors is an adult in good health.

V and J are TRBV7-2 and TRBJ1-1, with TRBD1 matching over 10 bases. Germline V gene data show CDR1 as SGHTA and CDR2 as FQGNSA. The CDR3 extends over 14 amino acids. V gave up 5 bases and J gave up 5 bases; unmatched junction bases: 5. The CDR3 DNA is TGTGCCAGCAGCACCTGGACAGGGGGAACTGAAGCTTTCTTT. It specifies CASSTWTGGTEAFF.

The genes are TRBV7-2 and TRBJ2-3, with TRBD2 as a possible D gene (5 bases). V dropped 5 bases and J dropped 0 bases, with 12 bases sitting between them. The CDR3 sequence is 15 residues long. Germline CDR1 and CDR2: SGHTA and FQGNSA. As DNA, the CDR3 is TGTGCCAGCAGCAGAGCTAGCACTAGCACAGATACGCAGTATTTT. This codes for CASSRASTSTDTQYF.

The rearrangement uses TRBV21-1 and TRBJ1-1. TRBV21-1 counts as a pseudogene. This CDR3 spans 15 amino acids. DNA for the CDR3: TGTGCCAGCAGCAAAGGTCGGGGCCGGAACACTGAAGCTTTCTTT. Protein sequence: CASSKGRGRNTEAFF.

This sequence joins TRBV13 and TRBJ2-5; 10 nucleotides align to TRBD2. CDR1 is PRHDT, CDR2 FYEKMQ, per germline (reference sequence). The CDR3 is made up of 16 amino acids. Trimming at V came to 0 bases and at J to 2 bases, leaving 3 bases not matched to a gene. The CDR3 reads CASSLGSGRGQETQYF. CDR3 DNA: TGTGCCAGCAGCTTAGGGAGCGGGAGGGGGCAAGAGACCCAGTACTTC.

The chain recombines TRBV9 with TRBJ1-2, with a weak D call TRBD1 (6 bases). The CDR3 extends over 14 amino acids. V was shortened by 0 bases and J by 8 bases, with 14 bases between the two germline ends. CDR1 is SGDLS and CDR2 is YYNGEE in the germline V gene. The CDR3 DNA reads TGTGCCAGCAGCGTAGGACAGGCCCAGCGGGGCTACACCTTC. Translated: CASSVGQAQRGYTF.

This chain joins TRBV18 and TRBJ1-6, with TRBD1 matching 8 bases. Germline-derived CDR1 and CDR2 are KGHSH and LQKENI. The CDR3 has 15 residues. V was clipped by 3 bases and J by 8 bases; unmatched bases: 6. Here the CDR3 DNA reads TGTGCCAGCTCACCGGGGACAGGCCATCATTCACCCCTCCACTTT. Translated, it gives CASSPGTGHHSPLHF. Combining the CDR3 with reference TRBV18 and TRBJ1-6 gives the whole variable domain NAGVMQNPRHLVRRRGQEARLRCSPMKGHSHVYWYRQLPEEGLKFMVYLQKENIIDESGMPKERFSAEFPKEGPSILRIQQVVRGDSAAYFCASSPGTGHHSPLHFGNGTRLTVT.

V usage is TRBV6-2 or TRBV6-3 and J usage is TRBJ1-2; 9 bases are shared with TRBD1. With 10 bases clipped from V and 6 bases from J, the junction kept 12 bases outside the gene matches. Per the germline V gene, CDR1 is MNHEY and CDR2 is SVGEGT. CDR3 length: 14 amino acids. The CDR3 is CATTPGQGSHGYTF. The CDR3 DNA reads as TGTGCCACCACCCCGGGACAGGGTTCGCATGGCTACACCTTC.

The rearrangement links TRBV11-2 to TRBJ2-7, with 7 bases lining up with TRBD2. J gave up 5 bases and V 6 bases, and 4 bases lay outside the gene matches. The CDR3 contains 12 residues. The germline gives CDR1 SGHAT, CDR2 FQNNGV. CDR3 amino acids: CASRAGRNEQYF. The CDR3, as DNA: TGTGCCAGCAGAGCGGGGAGGAACGAGCAGTACTTC.

The genes are TRBV6-5 and TRBJ1-1; D is possibly TRBD1 (6 bases). V gave up 0 bases and J gave up 4 bases, with 12 bases separating them. Germline loops: CDR1 MNHEY, CDR2 SVGAGI. CDR3 size: 15 residues. The CDR3 DNA sequence: TGTGCCAGCAGTTACTCCGGGGGGCTGTTCACTGAAGCTTTCTTT. Its protein product is CASSYSGGLFTEAFF.

V and J are TRBV7-8 and TRBJ2-6; 7 bases match TRBD2. With V trimmed by 1 base and J by 1 base, 19 bases remained unmatched. From germline, CDR1 is SGHVS and CDR2 FQNEAQ. There are 22 residues in the CDR3. The DNA of the CDR3 is TGTGCCAGCAGCTTAGGGGCGACGCTAGGACTAGGGTTAGTTTCTGGGGCCAACGTCCTGACTTTC. It is translated as CASSLGATLGLGLVSGANVLTF.

This clone was seen a single time. V gene TRBV9 combines with J gene TRBJ1-5; D possibly corresponds to TRBD1 (5 bases). In germline, CDR1 is SGDLS, CDR2 YYNGEE. Trimming removed 0 bases at V and 2 bases at J, with 9 bases between. This CDR3 comprises 15 residues. CDR3 sequence (DNA): TGTGCCAGCAGCGTAGGGATAGGGGGCAATCAGCCCCAGCATTTT. This encodes CASSVGIGGNQPQHF.

The DNA of the CDR3 is TGTGCCAGTAGTTTCTCACTAGCGAGGGCAGATACGCAGTATTTT. Translated, it gives CASSFSLARADTQYF. V usage is TRBV19 and J usage is TRBJ2-3; 7 positions agree with TRBD2. The CDR3 covers 15 residues. Germline-derived CDR1 and CDR2 are LNHDA and SQIVND (reference sequence). Trimming cost V 5 bases and J 4 bases; bases outside gene matches: 9.

This chain connects TRBV19 to TRBJ1-2, with 12 bases matching TRBD1. The germline V gene encodes CDR1 LNHDA and CDR2 SQIVND (reference sequence). V gave up 3 bases and J gave up 4 bases; unmatched junction bases: 6. This CDR3 has 16 residues. CDR3 bases: TGTGCCAGTAGTATCTGGGGACAGGGGGCGATCTATGGCTACACCTTC. As protein: CASSIWGQGAIYGYTF.

This chain uses TRBV2 with TRBJ1-1, with D maybe TRBD1 (6 bases). The CDR3 runs 15 residues. Deletions cut 3 bases from V and 1 base from J, with 12 bases between. The germline CDR1 and CDR2 sequences are SNHLY and FYNNEI. This chain's CDR3 is CASSDRQATNTEAFF. CDR3 DNA sequence: TGTGCCAGCAGTGATAGACAGGCAACGAACACTGAAGCTTTCTTT.

This chain joins TRBV9 and TRBJ2-3; 8 bases are shared with TRBD2. CDR1 is SGDLS, CDR2 YYNGEE, per germline. This CDR3 spans 15 amino acids. With 3 bases clipped from V and 0 bases from J, the junction kept 3 bases outside the gene matches. The CDR3 DNA is TGTGCCAGCAGCGCAACTAGCGGAAGCACAGATACGCAGTATTTT. Encoded protein: CASSATSGSTDTQYF.

This clone has just one count. The rearrangement uses TRBV12-3 or TRBV12-4 and TRBJ1-1; no firm D call. The CDR3 is 11 amino acids. The ends were cut back, 5 bases at V and 8 bases at J, with 9 bases in the middle. The CDR3 loop reads CASSTYEEAFF. The CDR3 DNA is TGTGCCAGCAGTACATATGAAGAAGCTTTCTTT.

The chain joins TRBV29-1 to TRBJ2-1; the D gene could be TRBD1 or TRBD2 (5 bases each). V lost 4 bases and J lost 8, with 15 bases in between. Germline values: CDR1 SQVTM, CDR2 ANQGSEA. CDR3 length: 13 amino acids. The CDR3 DNA reads TGCAGCGTTGCCAGAGGGGCAAGCGATGAGCAGTTCTTC. Protein sequence: CSVARGASDEQFF.

This chain uses TRBV5-4 with TRBJ2-1; 9 positions match TRBD2. This CDR3 is built from 16 residues. V trimming: 0 bases; J trimming: 4 bases; junction bases outside the gene matches: 5. CDR1 and CDR2 from the germline V gene are SGHNT and YYREEE (reference sequence). The CDR3 DNA is TGTGCCAGCAGCTTGGTCCTAGCGGGAACATACAATGAGCAGTTCTTC. Translating gives CASSLVLAGTYNEQFF.

This clone was found once. The rearrangement uses TRBV12-3 or TRBV12-4 and TRBJ1-5, with D hard to call. V was shortened by 5 bases and J by 3 bases, with 5 bases between the two germline ends. This CDR3 spans 12 amino acids. The CDR3 is CASSIPNQPQHF. The CDR3 DNA follows: TGTGCCAGCAGTATACCCAATCAGCCCCAGCATTTT.